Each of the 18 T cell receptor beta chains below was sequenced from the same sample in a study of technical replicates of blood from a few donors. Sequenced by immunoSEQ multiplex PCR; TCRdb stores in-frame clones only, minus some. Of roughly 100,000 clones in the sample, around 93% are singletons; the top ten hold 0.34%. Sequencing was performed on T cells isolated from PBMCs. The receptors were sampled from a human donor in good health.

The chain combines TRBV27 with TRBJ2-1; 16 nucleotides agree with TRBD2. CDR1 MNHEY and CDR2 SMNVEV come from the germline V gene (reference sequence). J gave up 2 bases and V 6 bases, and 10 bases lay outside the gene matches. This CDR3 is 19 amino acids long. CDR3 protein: CASSLTTGTSGRAYNEQFF. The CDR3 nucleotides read TGTGCCAGCAGCCTTACTACCGGGACTAGCGGGAGGGCCTACAATGAGCAGTTCTTC.

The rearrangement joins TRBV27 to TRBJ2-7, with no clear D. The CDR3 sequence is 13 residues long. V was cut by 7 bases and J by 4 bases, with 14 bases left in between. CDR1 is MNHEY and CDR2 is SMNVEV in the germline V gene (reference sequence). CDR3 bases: TGTGCCAGCAAAGTCCCTAACTCGTACGAGCAGTACTTC. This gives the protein CASKVPNSYEQYF.

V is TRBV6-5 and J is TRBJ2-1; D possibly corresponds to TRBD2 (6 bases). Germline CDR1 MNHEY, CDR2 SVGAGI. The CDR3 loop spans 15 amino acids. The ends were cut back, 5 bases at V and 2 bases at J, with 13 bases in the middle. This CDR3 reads CASSANPGAYNEQFF. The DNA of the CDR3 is TGTGCCAGCAGTGCCAATCCGGGGGCCTACAATGAGCAGTTCTTC.

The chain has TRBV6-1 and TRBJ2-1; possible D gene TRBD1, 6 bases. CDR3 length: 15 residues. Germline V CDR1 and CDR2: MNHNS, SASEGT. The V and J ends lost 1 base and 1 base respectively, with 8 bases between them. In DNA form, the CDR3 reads TGTGCCAGCAGTGAAGGGCAGGGGTCCTACAATGAGCAGTTCTTC. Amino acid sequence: CASSEGQGSYNEQFF.

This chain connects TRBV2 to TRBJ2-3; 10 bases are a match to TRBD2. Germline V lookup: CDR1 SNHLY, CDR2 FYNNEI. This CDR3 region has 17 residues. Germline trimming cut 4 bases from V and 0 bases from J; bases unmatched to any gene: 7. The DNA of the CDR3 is TGTGCCAGCAGTGCACCGGGACTAGCGCCTAGCACAGATACGCAGTATTTT. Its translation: CASSAPGLAPSTDTQYF. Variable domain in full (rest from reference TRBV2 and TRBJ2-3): EPEVTQTPSHQVTQMGQEVILRCVPISNHLYFYWYRQILGQKVEFLVSFYNNEISEKSEIFDDQFSVERPDGSNFTLKIRSTKLEDSAMYFCASSAPGLAPSTDTQYFGPGTRLTVL.

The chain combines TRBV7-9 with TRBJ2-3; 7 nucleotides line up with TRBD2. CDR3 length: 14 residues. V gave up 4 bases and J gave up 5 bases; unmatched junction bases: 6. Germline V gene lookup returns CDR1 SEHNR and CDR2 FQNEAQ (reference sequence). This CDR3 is CASSWGGDGDTQYF. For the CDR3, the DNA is TGTGCCAGCAGCTGGGGAGGGGACGGAGATACGCAGTATTTT. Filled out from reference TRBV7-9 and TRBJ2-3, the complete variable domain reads DTGVSQNPRHKITKRGQNVTFRCDPISEHNRLYWYRQTLGQGPEFLTYFQNEAQLEKSRLLSDRFSAERPKGSFSTLEIQRTEQGDSAMYLCASSWGGDGDTQYFGPGTRLTVL.

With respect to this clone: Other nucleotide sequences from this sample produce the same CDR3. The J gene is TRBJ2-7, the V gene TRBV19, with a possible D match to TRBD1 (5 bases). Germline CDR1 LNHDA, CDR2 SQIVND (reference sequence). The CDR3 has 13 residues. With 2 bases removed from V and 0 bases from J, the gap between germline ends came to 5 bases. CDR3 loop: CASSIQGSYEQYF. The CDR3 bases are TGTGCCAGTAGTATACAGGGCTCCTACGAGCAGTACTTC.

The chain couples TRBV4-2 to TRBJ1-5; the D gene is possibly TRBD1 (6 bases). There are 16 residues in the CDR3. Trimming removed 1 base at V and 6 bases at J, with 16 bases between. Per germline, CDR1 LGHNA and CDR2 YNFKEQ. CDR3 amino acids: CASSQGPGDSVQPQHF. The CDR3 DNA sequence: TGTGCCAGCAGCCAAGGCCCAGGGGATAGCGTTCAGCCCCAGCATTTT.

CDR3 loop: CASSSLTGVHEQYF. CDR3 bases: TGTGCCAGCAGCTCCTTAACAGGGGTCCACGAGCAGTACTTC. The rearrangement joins TRBV5-4 to TRBJ2-7; 7 positions agree with TRBD1. Per the germline V gene, CDR1 is SGHNT and CDR2 is YYREEE (reference sequence). V was pared by 3 bases and J by 5 bases, with 8 bases of the junction left unmatched. The CDR3 contains 14 residues.

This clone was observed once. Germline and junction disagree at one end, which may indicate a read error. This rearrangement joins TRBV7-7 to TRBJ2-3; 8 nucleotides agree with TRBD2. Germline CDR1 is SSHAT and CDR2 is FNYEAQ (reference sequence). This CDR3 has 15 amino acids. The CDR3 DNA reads TGTGCTAGCAGCTTATCCGGGAGGGCCCCAGATACGCAGTATTTT. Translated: CASSLSGRAPDTQYF.

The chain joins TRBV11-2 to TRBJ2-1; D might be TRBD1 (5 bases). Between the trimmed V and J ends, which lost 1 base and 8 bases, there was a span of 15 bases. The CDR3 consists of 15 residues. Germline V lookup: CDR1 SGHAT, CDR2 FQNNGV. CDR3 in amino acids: CASSLAAGLIHEQFF. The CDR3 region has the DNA TGTGCCAGCAGCTTAGCTGCAGGGTTAATCCATGAGCAGTTCTTC.

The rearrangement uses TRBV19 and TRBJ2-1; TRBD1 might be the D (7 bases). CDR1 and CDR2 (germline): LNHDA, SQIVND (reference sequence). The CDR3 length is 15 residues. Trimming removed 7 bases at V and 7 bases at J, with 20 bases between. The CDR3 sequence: CASTKDRAGGNEQFF. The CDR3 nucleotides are TGTGCCAGTACCAAAGACAGGGCAGGGGGGAATGAGCAGTTCTTC. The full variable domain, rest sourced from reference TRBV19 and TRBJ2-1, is DGGITQSPKYLFRKEGQNVTLSCEQNLNHDAMYWYRQDPGQGLRLIYYSQIVNDFQKGDIAEGYSVSREKKESFPLTVTSAQKNPTAFYLCASTKDRAGGNEQFFGPGTRLTVL.

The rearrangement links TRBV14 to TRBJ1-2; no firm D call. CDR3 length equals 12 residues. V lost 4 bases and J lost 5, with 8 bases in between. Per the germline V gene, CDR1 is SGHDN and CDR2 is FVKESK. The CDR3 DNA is TGTGCCAGCAGCCCTGGACTGTATGGCTACACCTTC. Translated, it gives CASSPGLYGYTF.

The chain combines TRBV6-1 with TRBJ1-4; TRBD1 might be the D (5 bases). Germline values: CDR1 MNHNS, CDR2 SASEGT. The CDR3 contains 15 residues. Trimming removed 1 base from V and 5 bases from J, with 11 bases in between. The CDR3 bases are TGTGCCAGCAGTGAAGGAACAGGATCAAATGAAAAACTGTTTTTT. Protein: CASSEGTGSNEKLFF.

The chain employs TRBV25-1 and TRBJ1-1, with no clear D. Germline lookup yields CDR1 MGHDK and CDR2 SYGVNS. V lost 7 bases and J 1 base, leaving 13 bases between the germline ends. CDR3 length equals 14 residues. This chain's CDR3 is CASTGSQRNTEAFF. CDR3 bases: TGTGCCAGCACGGGTAGTCAGAGGAACACTGAAGCTTTCTTT.

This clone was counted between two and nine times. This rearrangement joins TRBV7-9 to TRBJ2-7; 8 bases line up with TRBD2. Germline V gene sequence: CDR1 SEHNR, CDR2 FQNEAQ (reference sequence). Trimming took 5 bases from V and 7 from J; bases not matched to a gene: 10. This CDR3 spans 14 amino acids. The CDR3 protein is CASSPLAGLGEQYF. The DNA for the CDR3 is TGTGCCAGCAGCCCTTTAGCGGGACTGGGGGAGCAGTACTTC.

The DNA of the CDR3 is TGTGCCAGTAGTGTCCCCCTTAGCGGGAAGGAGTACTTC. Its translation: CASSVPLSGKEYF. V usage is TRBV19 and J usage is TRBJ2-7; 8 bases match TRBD2. Germline CDR1 is LNHDA and CDR2 is SQIVND (reference sequence). V was pared by 5 bases and J by 11 bases, with 11 bases of the junction left unmatched. The CDR3 extends over 13 amino acids.

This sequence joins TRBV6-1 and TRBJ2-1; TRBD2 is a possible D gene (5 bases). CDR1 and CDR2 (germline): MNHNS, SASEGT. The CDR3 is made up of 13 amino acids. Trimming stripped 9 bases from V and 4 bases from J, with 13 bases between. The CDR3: CASEAGYYNEQFF. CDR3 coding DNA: TGTGCCAGTGAGGCGGGCTATTACAATGAGCAGTTCTTC.